These 23 T cell receptor beta chains were all obtained from the same sample, sequenced in a study of T cells in Graves' hyperthyroidism and ophthalmopathy (dated by TCRdb to about 2019). Libraries were prepared through multiplex PCR. Data came from an Illumina HiSeq 2000. TCR beta CDR3 regions were amplified from RNA transcripts. A first-round RT-PCR of the TCR CDR3 used the HTBI primer set with the Qiagen OneStep RT-PCR kit. TCRdb reran the public reads through fastp at Q25 and MiXCR, keeping productive beta chains. Each CDR3 protein appears once, grouped with its most common genes and DNA. The sample table records 500,000 to 650,000 distinct CDR3 sequences; approximately 14% of these occur just once. The top ten hold roughly an eighth of the sample. The sequencing input was blood. The receptors come from a woman in her forties or fifties with Graves' ophthalmopathy.

The sample holds a few counts of this clonotype. The rearrangement uses TRBV28 and TRBJ1-1; tentatively, D is TRBD1 (5 bases). This CDR3 has 14 amino acids. Per the germline V gene, CDR1 is MDHEN and CDR2 is SYDVKM. The V end lost 6 bases, the J end lost 4 bases, and 15 bases lay between the germline ends. For the CDR3, the DNA is TGTGCCAGCAGGTACCAGGGACGGAGCACTGAAGCTTTCTTT. Protein sequence: CASRYQGRSTEAFF.

The sample holds a few counts of this clonotype. The CDR3 DNA reads TGTGCCAGCACCACCACCGGGAAAAACATTCAGTACTTC. Translation gives CASTTTGKNIQYF. The chain carries TRBV27 and TRBJ2-4; no clear D. This CDR3 spans 13 amino acids. Germline loops: CDR1 MNHEY, CDR2 SMNVEV (reference sequence). Trimming removed 7 bases at V and 4 bases at J, with 11 bases between.

The chain employs TRBV27 and TRBJ1-1; D is ambiguous. This CDR3 is built from 11 residues. Germline V gene lookup returns CDR1 MNHEY and CDR2 SMNVEV (reference sequence). The V and J ends lost 8 bases and 4 bases respectively, with 8 bases between them. The CDR3, as DNA: TGTGCCAGCCGGTGGGGCACTGAAGCTTTCTTT. Encoded protein: CASRWGTEAFF.

Comments on this clonotype: A much larger clone differs from this one at a single base, so this may be a read error. The chain uses TRBV11-2 and TRBJ2-1, with 8 positions matching TRBD2. V lost 6 bases to trimming and J lost 9 bases; unmatched junction nucleotides: 13. In germline, CDR1 is SGHAT, CDR2 FQNNGV. The CDR3 is made up of 15 amino acids. CDR3 protein: CASRLGLVGGIEQFF. DNA for the CDR3: TGTGCCAGCAGACTGGGACTAGTGGGAGGAATTGAGCAGTTCTTC.

With respect to this clonotype: This clone may be a read error of a much larger clone one base away. This chain joins TRBV11-1 and TRBJ2-1; D gene uncertain. Germline V CDR1 and CDR2: SGHAT, FQDESV (reference sequence). This CDR3 is built from 13 residues. The CDR3 spells CVSSTPSWGEQFF. The CDR3, as DNA: TGTGTCAGCAGCACCCCCTCCTGGGGTGAGCAGTTCTTC.

This clonotype turned up a few times. The chain combines TRBV5-1 with TRBJ1-4; 8 bases map to TRBD1. This CDR3 spans 16 amino acids. CDR1 and CDR2 (germline): SGHRS, YFSETQ. The V gene end was trimmed by 5 bases and the J gene end by 0 bases; junction bases not matched to a gene: 6. Written as DNA, the CDR3 is TGCGCCAGCAGGGCAGGGGGCTTCGCAACTAATGAAAAACTGTTTTTT. Amino acids: CASRAGGFATNEKLFF. Combining the CDR3 with reference TRBV5-1 and TRBJ1-4 gives the whole variable domain KAGVTQTPRYLIKTRGQQVTLSCSPISGHRSVSWYQQTPGQGLQFLFEYFSETQRNKGNFPGRFSGRQFSNSRSEMNVSTLELGDSALYLCASRAGGFATNEKLFFGSGTQLSVL.

This clonotype was detected ten times or more. V is TRBV9 and J is TRBJ2-1; D is perhaps TRBD1 (6 bases). V gave up 4 bases and J gave up 6 bases, with 20 bases separating them. CDR3 length equals 16 residues. The germline V gene encodes CDR1 SGDLS and CDR2 YYNGEE. The CDR3 DNA reads TGTGCCAGCAGCCCACAGGGTCCGGGATATGGCAATGAGCAGTTCTTC. Translating gives CASSPQGPGYGNEQFF.

This clonotype was counted many times. The rearrangement joins TRBV20-1 to TRBJ1-4; D is possibly TRBD1 (5 bases). Germline CDR1 and CDR2: DFQATT and SNEGSKA (reference sequence). CDR3 length: 10 residues. With 5 bases removed from V and 12 bases from J, the gap between germline ends came to 10 bases. The CDR3 loop reads CSAGRDELFF. CDR3 bases: TGCAGTGCTGGTCGGGACGAACTGTTTTTT.

V and J are TRBV7-9 and TRBJ2-2; TRBD1 is a possible D gene (5 bases). The CDR3 extends over 14 amino acids. The germline gives CDR1 SEHNR, CDR2 FQNEAQ (reference sequence). V lost 5 bases, J lost 4 bases, and 11 bases lay in between. Written as DNA, the CDR3 is TGTGCCAGCAGCCATACAGGTCCCACCGGGGAGCTGTTTTTT. Translation: CASSHTGPTGELFF.

This clonotype came up many times. The chain carries TRBV11-2 and TRBJ1-1, with unresolved D. V was clipped by 4 bases and J by 0 bases, with 3 bases between them. The CDR3 totals 12 residues. Germline values: CDR1 SGHAT, CDR2 FQNNGV. This chain's CDR3 is CASSYVNTEAFF. As DNA, the CDR3 is TGTGCCAGCAGCTACGTGAACACTGAAGCTTTCTTT.

This clonotype was observed many times. The V and J genes are TRBV11-3 and TRBJ2-2; 10 bases are a match to TRBD2. Trimming took 5 bases from V and 2 from J; bases not matched to a gene: 5. Germline V gene lookup returns CDR1 SGHNT and CDR2 YENEEA. The CDR3 consists of 16 residues. For the CDR3, the DNA is TGTGCCAGCAGCCCAGGACTAGCGGACAACACCGGGGAGCTGTTTTTT. Its translation: CASSPGLADNTGELFF.

V usage is TRBV27 and J usage is TRBJ2-7, with D unresolved. The germline V gene has CDR1 MNHEY and CDR2 SMNVEV (reference sequence). The length of the CDR3 is 15 residues. Trimming stripped 5 bases from V and 4 bases from J, with 18 bases between. The CDR3 sequence is CASSPTASLRYEQYF. The CDR3 region has the DNA TGTGCCAGCAGTCCCACAGCGAGCCTTAGATACGAGCAGTACTTC.

This clonotype was found many times. The rearrangement joins TRBV11-2 to TRBJ1-5; D is unclear. Trimming pared 7 bases from V and 2 bases from J, leaving 12 bases between. CDR1 is SGHAT and CDR2 is FQNNGV in the germline V gene. The CDR3 is 14 residues long. The CDR3 coding sequence is TGTGCCAGCACTCCAACTCGGCGCAATCAGCCCCAGCATTTT. It translates to CASTPTRRNQPQHF.

The rearrangement uses TRBV6-2 or TRBV6-3 and TRBJ2-1; 9 nucleotides agree with TRBD2. Germline assignment: CDR1 MNHEY and CDR2 SVGEGT. This CDR3 spans 15 amino acids. The V segment lost 2 bases and the J segment 8 bases; nucleotides outside the gene matches: 7. CDR3 bases: TGTGCCAGCAGTTACGGACTAGCGAGGGGGGATGAGCAGTTCTTC. Translated, it gives CASSYGLARGDEQFF.

This clonotype appeared many times. This rearrangement joins TRBV7-9 to TRBJ2-1, with TRBD2 matching over 9 bases. The germline V gene has CDR1 SEHNR and CDR2 FQNEAQ (reference sequence). J was trimmed by 9 bases and V by 11 bases; bases with no gene match: 14. The CDR3 runs 14 residues. The CDR3 sequence is CASPLAGDLSEQFF. CDR3 bases: TGTGCCTCCCCTTTAGCGGGAGACTTGAGTGAGCAGTTCTTC.

Note on this clonotype: A much larger clone is a single base away; this may be a read error. The chain couples TRBV5-6 to TRBJ2-3; 8 bases align to TRBD2. CDR3 length equals 15 residues. Losses at the gene ends were 2 bases for V and 2 bases for J; bases not matched to a gene: 4. Germline CDR1 reads SGHDT; CDR2 reads YYEEEE. As DNA, the CDR3 is TGTGCCAGCAGCTTTAAAGGACTAGCCACAGATACGCAGTATTTT. Translated, it gives CASSFKGLATDTQYF.

The chain has TRBV7-2 and TRBJ2-2; 12 positions match TRBD2. V trimming: 6 bases; J trimming: 6 bases; junction bases outside the gene matches: 5. Per germline, CDR1 SGHTA and CDR2 FQGNSA. The CDR3 is 15 residues long. The CDR3 protein is CASSSSGRASGELFF. The CDR3 DNA follows: TGTGCCAGCAGTTCTAGCGGGAGGGCGTCCGGGGAGCTGTTTTTT.

Concerning this clonotype itself: With a much larger clone just one base away, this may be a read error. The J gene is TRBJ1-2, the V gene TRBV20-1; 7 bases are shared with TRBD1. Germline CDR1 reads DFQATT; CDR2 reads SNEGSKA (reference sequence). There are 14 residues in the CDR3. CDR3 loop: CSAGDRTGAGGYTF. CDR3 bases: TGCAGTGCTGGAGATCGTACAGGGGCGGGTGGCTACACCTTC.

The sample holds many counts of this clonotype. J is TRBJ2-7 and V is TRBV7-9; weak D call: TRBD2 (5 bases). CDR3 length: 14 amino acids. V was cut by 1 base and J by 6 bases, with 13 bases left in between. Germline CDR1 SEHNR, CDR2 FQNEAQ (reference sequence). The CDR3 protein is CASSLGPSSSEQYF. CDR3 coding DNA: TGTGCCAGCAGCTTAGGGCCTAGCAGCAGCGAGCAGTACTTC.

This clonotype occurred many times. This sequence joins TRBV12-5 and TRBJ1-1; no clear D gene. The length of the CDR3 is 14 residues. Germline lookup yields CDR1 LGHNT and CDR2 FRNRAP. Trimming shortened V by 4 bases and J by 0 bases, and 9 bases separated the two germline ends. CDR3: CASGSHGMNTEAFF. CDR3 sequence (DNA): TGTGCTAGTGGTTCCCACGGGATGAACACTGAAGCTTTCTTT.

This clonotype was counted at least ten times. This chain connects TRBV6-2 or TRBV6-3 to TRBJ1-5, with D maybe TRBD1 (6 bases). The CDR3 loop spans 16 amino acids. Trimming pared 0 bases from V and 8 bases from J, leaving 17 bases between. From germline, CDR1 is MNHEY and CDR2 SVGEGT. The CDR3, as DNA: TGTGCCAGCAGTTACTCGGACAGCCTCCCGGTCAAGCCCCAGCATTTT. Protein sequence: CASSYSDSLPVKPQHF.

This clonotype came up many times. The chain employs TRBV27 and TRBJ2-7; 14 nucleotides agree with TRBD2. V was pared by 6 bases and J by 0 bases, with 13 bases of the junction left unmatched. The CDR3 extends over 19 amino acids. In germline, CDR1 is MNHEY, CDR2 SMNVEV (reference sequence). CDR3 DNA: TGTGCCAGCAGGCTTAAGGGACTAGCGGGAGAGGGAAGCTCCTACGAGCAGTACTTC. This gives the protein CASRLKGLAGEGSSYEQYF.

This clonotype has more than one count but fewer than ten. This chain links TRBV27 with TRBJ2-7; D is uncertain. Trimming took 3 bases from V and 0 from J, leaving 9 bases between them. This CDR3 contains 14 residues. Germline V gives CDR1 MNHEY, CDR2 SMNVEV (reference sequence). The CDR3 DNA is TGTGCCAGCAGTTTGTCGGTAAGCTCCTACGAGCAGTACTTC. Its protein product is CASSLSVSSYEQYF.